These 17 T cell receptor beta chains originate from one sample sequenced in a study of blood T cells in healthy people across ages. Then a second PCR, running about 6 to 12 cycles, was carried out with a sample-barcoded 5' primer and a J-beta primer mix. TCRdb itself ran the 5' RACE reads through MiXCR, one entry per CDR3 protein. This table holds about 2 million distinct CDR3 sequences, about 50% found once. The sequenced sample consisted of blood. These receptors all come from a woman aged 40 to 50 in good health.

The V call is TRBV20-1, the J call TRBJ2-1; D gene uncertain. The germline CDR1 and CDR2 sequences are DFQATT and SNEGSKA (reference sequence). V lost 5 bases and J 13 bases, leaving 18 bases between the germline ends. The CDR3 contains 12 residues. The CDR3 region is CSAPKGEETQFF. CDR3 nucleotide sequence: TGCAGTGCTCCCAAAGGAGAAGAGACCCAGTTCTTC.

A single count supports this clonotype. V and J are TRBV5-1 and TRBJ1-2; 8 positions agree with TRBD1. The V segment lost 1 base and the J segment 8 bases; nucleotides outside the gene matches: 7. This CDR3 region has 14 residues. CDR1 is SGHRS and CDR2 is YFSETQ in the germline V gene. For the CDR3, the DNA is TGCGCCAGCAGCTTGATACAGGGGGAAGGAGGCTACACCTTC. Translating it yields CASSLIQGEGGYTF.

The chain links TRBV15 to TRBJ2-1; 8 nucleotides agree with TRBD1. CDR1 and CDR2 from the germline V gene are LNHNV and YYDKDF (reference sequence). The V gene end was trimmed by 5 bases and the J gene end by 8 bases; junction bases not matched to a gene: 5. The CDR3 is 13 amino acids. DNA for the CDR3: TGTGCCACCAGCGGGGGACAGGTCTATGAGCAGTTCTTC. It is translated as CATSGGQVYEQFF.

This clonotype has only a few counts. The chain combines TRBV6-5 with TRBJ2-4; 9 bases are a match to TRBD2. The DNA end lines up better with TRBJ2-7; the J call may be wrong. The CDR3 runs to 14 residues. Germline V lookup: CDR1 MNHEY, CDR2 SVGAGI. As DNA, the CDR3 is TGTGCCAGCAGTTTAGCGGGGGTTCATCACGAGCAGTACTTC. Protein sequence: CASSLAGVHHEQYF.

The CDR3 DNA reads TGCAGTGCTAGTCCCCGGGGTCGCGGGGGGGCCTACAATGAGCAGTTCTTC. Translating it yields CSASPRGRGGAYNEQFF. The chain employs TRBV20-1 and TRBJ2-1; 9 bases are shared with TRBD2. This CDR3 has 17 amino acids. Trimming cost V 3 bases and J 2 bases; bases outside gene matches: 11. CDR1 is DFQATT and CDR2 is SNEGSKA in the germline V gene (reference sequence).

This clonotype turned up a few times. One junction end disagrees with the germline gene, perhaps due to a read error. The chain combines TRBV7-7 with TRBJ2-3; D might be TRBD2 (6 bases). This CDR3 contains 14 residues. Germline V CDR1 and CDR2: SSHAT, FNYEAQ (reference sequence). In DNA, the CDR3 is TGTGCTAGCAGCTTAGGCGGGGAAACAGATACGCAGTATTTT. Its translation is CASSLGGETDTQYF.

CDR3 in amino acids: CASSKEPPGRKETQYF. The CDR3 bases are TGTGCCAGCAGCAAAGAGCCCCCTGGGCGAAAAGAGACCCAGTACTTC. The gene calls are TRBV21-1 and TRBJ2-5; the table's D call TRBD1 went unverified against the DNA. TRBV21-1 is described as a pseudogene. This CDR3 has 16 amino acids.

This chain uses TRBV6-6 with TRBJ2-7; 7 bases align to TRBD1. Losses at the gene ends were 6 bases for V and 2 bases for J; bases not matched to a gene: 13. From germline, CDR1 is MNHNY and CDR2 SVGAGI (reference sequence). The CDR3 covers 16 residues. CDR3 sequence reads: CASRDRVDPKPYEQYF. The CDR3 bases are TGTGCCAGCAGAGACAGGGTGGACCCAAAACCCTACGAGCAGTACTTC.

The chain carries TRBV20-1 and TRBJ2-3, with a tentative D call TRBD1 (6 bases). This CDR3 comprises 17 residues. V shed 3 bases and J shed 1 base, with 20 bases lying between them. Germline values: CDR1 DFQATT, CDR2 SNEGSKA (reference sequence). The DNA of the CDR3 is TGCAGTGCTAGTCCCGTTAGTAGGGGGTATGGCACAGATACGCAGTATTTT. It specifies CSASPVSRGYGTDTQYF.

This sequence joins TRBV6-2 or TRBV6-3 and TRBJ2-1; 13 bases map to TRBD2. J lost 8 bases, V lost 10 bases, and 5 bases had no gene match. The V gene's germline CDR1 is MNHEY and CDR2 SVGEGT. The CDR3 loop spans 13 amino acids. The chain's CDR3 is CAIGLAGVDEQFF. The CDR3 DNA is TGTGCCATAGGACTAGCGGGGGTAGATGAGCAGTTCTTC.

In its sample, this clonotype was seen a few times. The gene calls are TRBV20-1 and TRBJ1-2, with TRBD1 matching over 8 bases. After removal of 3 bases from V and 8 bases from J, the junction contained 5 bases not matched to a gene. The CDR3 covers 12 residues. Germline CDR1 DFQATT, CDR2 SNEGSKA (reference sequence). The CDR3 spells CSASPGGFGYTF. The CDR3 nucleotides are TGCAGTGCTAGTCCAGGGGGCTTCGGCTACACCTTC.

The chain is built from TRBV5-1 and TRBJ1-2; D is unresolved. V lost 0 bases and J lost 4, with 13 bases in between. The CDR3 sequence is 15 residues long. Germline loops: CDR1 SGHRS, CDR2 YFSETQ. The CDR3 DNA sequence: TGCGCCAGCAGCTTGGCCTTAGGGCTGAGCTATGGCTACACCTTC. This encodes CASSLALGLSYGYTF.

The count of this clonotype is one. This chain connects TRBV28 to TRBJ1-4, with 8 positions matching TRBD1. J lost 7 bases, V lost 3 bases, and 4 bases had no gene match. The CDR3 has 14 residues. CDR1 and CDR2 from the germline V gene are MDHEN and SYDVKM. The CDR3 DNA sequence: TGTGCCAGCAGTTTGCGGACAGGGCCTGAAAAACTGTTTTTT. Translation gives CASSLRTGPEKLFF.

This clonotype was seen a few times. The rearrangement joins TRBV7-2 to TRBJ2-3, with D perhaps matching TRBD2 (6 bases). Germline V gene data show CDR1 as SGHTA and CDR2 as FQGNSA. The CDR3 loop spans 15 amino acids. V was pared by 0 bases and J by 2 bases, with 9 bases between. This chain's CDR3 is CASSLAAGHTDTQYF. Here the CDR3 DNA reads TGTGCCAGCAGCTTAGCCGCGGGGCACACAGATACGCAGTATTTT. The variable domain in full, with the rest retrieved from reference TRBV7-2 and TRBJ2-3, is GAGVSQSPSNKVTEKGKDVELRCDPISGHTALYWYRQSLGQGLEFLIYFQGNSAPDKSGLPSDRFSAERTGGSVSTLTIQRTQQEDSAVYLCASSLAAGHTDTQYFGPGTRLTVL.

The chain is built from TRBV20-1 and TRBJ2-3; 10 bases match TRBD1. V dropped 0 bases and J dropped 4; count of bases not matched to a gene: 10. This CDR3 has 17 amino acids. CDR1 and CDR2 from the germline V gene are DFQATT and SNEGSKA (reference sequence). The CDR3 loop reads CSARDFRTGGIADTQYF. CDR3 nucleotides: TGCAGTGCTAGAGATTTTAGGACAGGGGGAATCGCAGATACGCAGTATTTT.

This clonotype was picked up a small number of times. The chain joins TRBV7-2 to TRBJ1-2, with D unclear. The CDR3 is 14 residues long. In germline, CDR1 is SGHTA, CDR2 FQGNSA. V lost 5 bases to trimming and J lost 4 bases, with 14 bases between them. CDR3 protein: CASSPRTTGYGYTF. As DNA, the CDR3 is TGTGCCAGCAGCCCTAGGACCACGGGCTATGGCTACACCTTC.

This clonotype was counted only a few times. This sequence joins TRBV6-5 and TRBJ1-2; 7 bases line up with TRBD1. The CDR3 has 16 residues. Germline-derived CDR1 and CDR2 are MNHEY and SVGAGI. V shed 2 bases, J shed 6 bases, and the junction held 12 bases outside the gene matches. The CDR3 bases are TGTGCCAGCAGTTACGGGAGGACAGGCATAGGGGATGGCTACACCTTC. This gives the protein CASSYGRTGIGDGYTF.